This T cell receptor (beta chain) was documented in a study of T cell responses to AZD1222 COVID-19 vaccine. To note about this clone: The antigen is undetermined.

Study-level points and caveats: Donors were mostly white British, more females; clonal diversity possibly underestimated. Spike-specific TCR breadth rose after two AZD1222 doses, and depth rose as well.

Assay used: immunoSEQ multiplex PCR; TCRdb lists only in-frame clones, some missing. The repertoire has some 86,000 clones, under 95% of them found once; the top ten carry more than 4.5%. Trimming removed 3 bases at V and 3 bases at J, with 8 bases between. The CDR3 has 13 residues. Germline V lookup: CDR1 KGHSH, CDR2 LQKENI. Source: peripheral blood, taken on day 0 of AZD1222 vaccination. The TCR sequence derives from an adult in good health. The V gene is TRBV18, the J gene TRBJ2-5, with D tentatively TRBD2 (5 bases). CDR3 coding DNA: TGTGCCAGCTCACCCGGACTGAAAGAGACCCAGTACTTC. It encodes CASSPGLKETQYF.